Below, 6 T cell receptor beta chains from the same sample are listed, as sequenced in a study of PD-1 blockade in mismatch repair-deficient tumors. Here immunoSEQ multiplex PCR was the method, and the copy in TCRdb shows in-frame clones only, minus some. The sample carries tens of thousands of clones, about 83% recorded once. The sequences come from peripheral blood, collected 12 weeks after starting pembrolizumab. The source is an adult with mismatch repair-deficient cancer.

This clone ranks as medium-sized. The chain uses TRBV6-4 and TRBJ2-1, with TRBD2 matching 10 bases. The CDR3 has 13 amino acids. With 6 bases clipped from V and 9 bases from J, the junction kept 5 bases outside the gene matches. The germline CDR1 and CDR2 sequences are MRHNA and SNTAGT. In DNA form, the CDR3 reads TGTGCCAGCAGCCTAGCGGGAGTAGGTGAGCAGTTCTTC. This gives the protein CASSLAGVGEQFF.

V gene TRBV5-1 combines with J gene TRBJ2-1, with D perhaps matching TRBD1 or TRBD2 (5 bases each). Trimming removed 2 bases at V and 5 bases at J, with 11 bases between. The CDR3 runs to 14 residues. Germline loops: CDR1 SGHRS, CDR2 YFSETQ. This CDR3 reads CASSFGGDDNEQFF. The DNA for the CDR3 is TGCGCCAGCAGCTTTGGGGGAGACGACAATGAGCAGTTCTTC.

The CDR3 region is CASSAHPGGEQFF. The CDR3 DNA reads as TGTGCCAGCTCCGCCCACCCGGGCGGTGAGCAGTTCTTC. This chain uses TRBV5-5 with TRBJ2-1; no clear D. Germline-derived CDR1 and CDR2 are SGHKS and YYEKEE (reference sequence). The CDR3 covers 13 residues. The germline V and J ends were trimmed by 7 bases and 9 bases, with 17 bases remaining between them.

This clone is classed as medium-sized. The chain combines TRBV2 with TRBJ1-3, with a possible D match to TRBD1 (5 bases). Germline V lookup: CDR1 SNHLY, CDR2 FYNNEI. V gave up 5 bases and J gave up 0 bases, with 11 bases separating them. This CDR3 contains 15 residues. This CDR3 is CASSKDSYSGNTIYF. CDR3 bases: TGTGCCAGCAGTAAAGACAGTTACTCTGGAAACACCATATATTTT.

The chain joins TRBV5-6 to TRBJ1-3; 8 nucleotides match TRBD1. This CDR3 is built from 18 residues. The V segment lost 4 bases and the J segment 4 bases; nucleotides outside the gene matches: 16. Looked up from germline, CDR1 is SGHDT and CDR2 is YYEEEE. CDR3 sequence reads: CASSQPGQVGREGNTIYF. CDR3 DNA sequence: TGTGCCAGCAGCCAGCCGGGACAGGTCGGTCGAGAGGGAAACACCATATATTTT.

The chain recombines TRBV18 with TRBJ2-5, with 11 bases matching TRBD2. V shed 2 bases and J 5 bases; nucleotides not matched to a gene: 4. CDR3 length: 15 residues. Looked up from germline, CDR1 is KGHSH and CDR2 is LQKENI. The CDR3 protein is CASSPVLAGVETQYF. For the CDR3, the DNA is TGTGCCAGCTCACCAGTACTAGCGGGAGTCGAGACCCAGTACTTC.